This T cell receptor (beta chain) appears in the sequencing data of a study of blood T cells in healthy people across ages. Trimming cost V 5 bases and J 6 bases, with 9 bases left between them. CDR1 MGHDK and CDR2 SYGVNS come from the germline V gene. CDR3 length: 12 residues. The authors ran a second PCR of 7 to 11 cycles using a sample-barcoded 5' primer and a J-beta primer mix. From the 5' RACE reads, TCRdb called clonotypes with MiXCR, one entry per CDR3 protein. The sample contains approximately 680,000 distinct CDR3 sequences, approximately 29% of which appear only once. The sample was blood. The receptor was derived from an elderly woman in good health. The gene calls are TRBV25-1 and TRBJ2-3; no reliable D call. In DNA form, the CDR3 reads TGTGCCAGCAGTATCTCTGGGGATACGCAGTATTTT. Protein sequence: CASSISGDTQYF. Drawing the rest from reference TRBV25-1 and TRBJ2-3, the complete variable domain is EADIYQTPRYLVIGTGKKITLECSQTMGHDKMYWYQQDPGMELHLIHYSYGVNSTEKGDLSSESTVSRIRTEHFPLTLESARPSHTSQYLCASSISGDTQYFGPGTRLTVL.